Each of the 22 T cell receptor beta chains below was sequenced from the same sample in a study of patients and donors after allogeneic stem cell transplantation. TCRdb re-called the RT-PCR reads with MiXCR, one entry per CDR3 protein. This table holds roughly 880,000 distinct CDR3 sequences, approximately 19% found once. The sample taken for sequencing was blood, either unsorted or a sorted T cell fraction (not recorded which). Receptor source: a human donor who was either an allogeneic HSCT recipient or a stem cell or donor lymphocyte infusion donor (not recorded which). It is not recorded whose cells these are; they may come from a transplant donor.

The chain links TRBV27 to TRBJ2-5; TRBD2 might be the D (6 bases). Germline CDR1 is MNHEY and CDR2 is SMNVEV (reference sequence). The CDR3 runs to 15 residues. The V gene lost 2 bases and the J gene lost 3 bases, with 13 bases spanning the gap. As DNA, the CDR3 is TGTGCCAGCAGTTTAAGCGGCGGGATTAAAGAGACCCAGTACTTC. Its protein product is CASSLSGGIKETQYF.

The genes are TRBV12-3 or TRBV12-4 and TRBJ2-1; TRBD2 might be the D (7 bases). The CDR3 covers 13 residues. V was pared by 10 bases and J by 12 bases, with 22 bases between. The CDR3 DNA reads TGTGCCACCTCGGGGACACCCACGGGGGGGCAGTTCTTC. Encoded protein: CATSGTPTGGQFF.

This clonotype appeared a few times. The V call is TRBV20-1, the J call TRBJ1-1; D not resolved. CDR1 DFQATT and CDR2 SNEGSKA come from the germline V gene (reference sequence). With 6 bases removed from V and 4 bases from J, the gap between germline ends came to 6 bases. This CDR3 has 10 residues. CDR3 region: CSAFRTEAFF. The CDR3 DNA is TGCAGTGCATTTCGCACTGAAGCTTTCTTT.

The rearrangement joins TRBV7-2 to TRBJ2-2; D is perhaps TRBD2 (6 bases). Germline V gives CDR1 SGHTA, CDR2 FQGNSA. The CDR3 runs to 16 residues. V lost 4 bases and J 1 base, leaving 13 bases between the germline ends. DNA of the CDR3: TGTGCCAGCAGCTCGCGGGTAGCGGTGAACACCGGGGAGCTGTTTTTT. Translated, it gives CASSSRVAVNTGELFF.

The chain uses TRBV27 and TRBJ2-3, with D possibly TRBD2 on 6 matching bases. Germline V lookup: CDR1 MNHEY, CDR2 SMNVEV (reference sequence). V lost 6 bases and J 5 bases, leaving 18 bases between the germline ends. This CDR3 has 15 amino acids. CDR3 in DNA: TGTGCCAGCAGCTCTAGGAGCGGGTGGAGAGATACGCAGTATTTT. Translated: CASSSRSGWRDTQYF.

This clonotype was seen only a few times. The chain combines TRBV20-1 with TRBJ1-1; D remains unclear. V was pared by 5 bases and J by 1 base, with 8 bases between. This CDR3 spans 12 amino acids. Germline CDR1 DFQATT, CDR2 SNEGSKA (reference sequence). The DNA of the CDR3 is TGCAGTGCTCTGAGCACGAACACTGAAGCTTTCTTT. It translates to CSALSTNTEAFF.

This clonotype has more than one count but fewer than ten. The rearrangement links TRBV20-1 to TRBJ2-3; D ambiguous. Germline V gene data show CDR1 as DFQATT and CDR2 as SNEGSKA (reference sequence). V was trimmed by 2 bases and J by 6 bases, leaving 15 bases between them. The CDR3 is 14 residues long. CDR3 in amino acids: CSARKLALTDTQYF. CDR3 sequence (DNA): TGCAGTGCTAGAAAGTTGGCCCTTACGGATACGCAGTATTTT.

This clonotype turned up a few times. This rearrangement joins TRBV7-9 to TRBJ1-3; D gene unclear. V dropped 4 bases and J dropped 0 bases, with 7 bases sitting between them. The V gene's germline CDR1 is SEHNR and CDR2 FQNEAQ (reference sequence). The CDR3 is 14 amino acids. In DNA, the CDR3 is TGTGCCAGCAGCTCACCACTCTCTGGAAACACCATATATTTT. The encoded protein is CASSSPLSGNTIYF.

CDR3 sequence reads: CAISASLMGAGELFF. CDR3 in DNA: TGTGCCATCAGTGCATCCCTTATGGGGGCGGGGGAGCTGTTTTTT. The chain links TRBV10-3 to TRBJ2-2; D may be TRBD1 (6 bases). V lost 4 bases and J lost 8, with 17 bases in between. CDR3 length: 15 amino acids. Germline-derived CDR1 and CDR2 are ENHRY and SYGVKD.

The CDR3 loop reads CASSLRTGHTEAFF. In nucleotides, the CDR3 is TGCGCCAGCAGCTTGCGTACCGGGCACACTGAAGCTTTCTTT. This chain links TRBV5-1 with TRBJ1-1; D is unresolved. Germline values: CDR1 SGHRS, CDR2 YFSETQ. The CDR3 sequence is 14 residues long. V was pared by 1 base and J by 3 bases, with 10 bases between.

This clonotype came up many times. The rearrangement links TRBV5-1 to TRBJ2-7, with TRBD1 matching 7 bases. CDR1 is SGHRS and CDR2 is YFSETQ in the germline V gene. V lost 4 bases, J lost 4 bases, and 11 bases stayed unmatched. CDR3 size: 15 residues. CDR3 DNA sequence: TGCGCCAGCAGCCTGAGCTCCGGGACAGAATACGAGCAGTACTTC. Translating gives CASSLSSGTEYEQYF.

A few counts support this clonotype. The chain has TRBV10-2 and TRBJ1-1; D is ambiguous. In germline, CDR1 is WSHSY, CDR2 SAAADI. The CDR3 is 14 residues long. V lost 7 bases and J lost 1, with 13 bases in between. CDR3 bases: TGCGCCAGCACCCAGAGGGTTGGGAACACTGAAGCTTTCTTT. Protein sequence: CASTQRVGNTEAFF.

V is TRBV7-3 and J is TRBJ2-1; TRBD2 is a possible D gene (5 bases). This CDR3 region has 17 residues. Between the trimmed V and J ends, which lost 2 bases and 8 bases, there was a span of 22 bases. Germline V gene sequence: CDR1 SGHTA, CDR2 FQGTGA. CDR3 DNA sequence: TGTGCCAGCAGCTTAGGCCCGAGGCTCACCGAGGGTGATGAGCAGTTCTTC. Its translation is CASSLGPRLTEGDEQFF.

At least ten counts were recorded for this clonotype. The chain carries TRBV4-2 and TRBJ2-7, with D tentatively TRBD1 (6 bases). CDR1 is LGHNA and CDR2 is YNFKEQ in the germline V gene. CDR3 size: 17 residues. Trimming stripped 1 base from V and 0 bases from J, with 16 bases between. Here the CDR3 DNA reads TGTGCCAGCAGCCAAGGGGGACAACCTCTAAGCTCCTACGAGCAGTACTTC. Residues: CASSQGGQPLSSYEQYF.

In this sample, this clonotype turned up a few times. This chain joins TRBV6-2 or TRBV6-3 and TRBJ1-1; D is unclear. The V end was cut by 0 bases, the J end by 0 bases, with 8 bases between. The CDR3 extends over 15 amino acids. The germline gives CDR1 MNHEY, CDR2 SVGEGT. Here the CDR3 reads CASSYSIRVNTEAFF. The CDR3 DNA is TGTGCCAGCAGTTACTCGATTCGGGTGAACACTGAAGCTTTCTTT.

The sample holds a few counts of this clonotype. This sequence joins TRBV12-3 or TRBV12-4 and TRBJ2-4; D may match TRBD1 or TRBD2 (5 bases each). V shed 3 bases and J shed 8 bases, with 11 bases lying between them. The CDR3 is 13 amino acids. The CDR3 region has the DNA TGTGCCAGCAGTTTTGGGACCCACGACATTCAGTACTTC. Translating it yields CASSFGTHDIQYF.

CDR3 sequence: CSVELRTHYGYTF. CDR3 coding DNA: TGCAGCGTTGAGTTGAGAACCCACTATGGCTACACCTTC. The rearrangement links TRBV29-1 to TRBJ1-2, with unresolved D. V lost 3 bases and J 3 bases, leaving 11 bases between the germline ends. CDR1 SQVTM and CDR2 ANQGSEA come from the germline V gene. The CDR3 is 13 amino acids.

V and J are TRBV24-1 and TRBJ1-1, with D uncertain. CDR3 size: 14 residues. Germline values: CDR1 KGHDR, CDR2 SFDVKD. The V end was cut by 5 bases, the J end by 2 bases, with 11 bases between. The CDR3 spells CATSVMALNTEAFF. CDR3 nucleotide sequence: TGTGCCACCAGTGTTATGGCACTCAACACTGAAGCTTTCTTT.

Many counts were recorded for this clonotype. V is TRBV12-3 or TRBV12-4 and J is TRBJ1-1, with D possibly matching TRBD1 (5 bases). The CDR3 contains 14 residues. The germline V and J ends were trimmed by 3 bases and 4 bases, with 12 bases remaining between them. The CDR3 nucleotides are TGTGCCAGCAGTTTTCAGGGAATGGGCACTGAAGCTTTCTTT. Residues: CASSFQGMGTEAFF.

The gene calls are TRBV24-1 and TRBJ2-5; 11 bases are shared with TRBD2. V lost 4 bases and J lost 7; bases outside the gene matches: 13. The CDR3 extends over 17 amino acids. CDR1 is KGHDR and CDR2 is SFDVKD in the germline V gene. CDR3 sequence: CATSDRKTSGKMGTQYF. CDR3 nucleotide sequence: TGTGCCACCAGTGACCGGAAGACTAGCGGGAAGATGGGGACCCAGTACTTC.

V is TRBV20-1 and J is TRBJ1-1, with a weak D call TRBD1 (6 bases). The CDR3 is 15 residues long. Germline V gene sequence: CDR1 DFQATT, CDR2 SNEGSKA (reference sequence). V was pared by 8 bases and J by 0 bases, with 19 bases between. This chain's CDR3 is CSSMNREKLNTEAFF. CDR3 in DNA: TGCAGTTCCATGAACAGGGAGAAATTGAACACTGAAGCTTTCTTT.

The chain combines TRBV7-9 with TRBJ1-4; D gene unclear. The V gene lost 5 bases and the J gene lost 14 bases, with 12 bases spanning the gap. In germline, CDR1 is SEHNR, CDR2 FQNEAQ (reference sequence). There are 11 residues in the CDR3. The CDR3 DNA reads TGTGCCAGCAGCAGGGCCGAAGAGCTGTTTTTT. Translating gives CASSRAEELFF.